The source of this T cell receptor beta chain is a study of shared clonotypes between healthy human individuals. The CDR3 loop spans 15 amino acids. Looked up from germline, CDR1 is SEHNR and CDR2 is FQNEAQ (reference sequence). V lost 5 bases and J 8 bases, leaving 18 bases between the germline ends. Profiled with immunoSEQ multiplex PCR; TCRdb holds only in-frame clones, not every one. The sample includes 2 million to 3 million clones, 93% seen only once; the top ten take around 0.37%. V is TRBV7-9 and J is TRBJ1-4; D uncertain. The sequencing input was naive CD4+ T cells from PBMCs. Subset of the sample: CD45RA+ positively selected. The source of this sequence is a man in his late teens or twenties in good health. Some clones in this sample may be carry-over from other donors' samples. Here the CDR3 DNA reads TGTGCCAGCAGCAGGCGTGAGACGCCGGGCGAAAAACTGTTTTTT. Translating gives CASSRRETPGEKLFF.